These 22 T cell receptor beta chains were sequenced from one sample in a study of beta chain features in type 1 diabetes (dated by TCRdb to 2016 to 2018). The paper as a whole reports these results and caveats: Type 1 diabetes patients showed a moderate but significant shortening of TCRB CDR3 length in all four CD4+ subsets.

Antigen specificity for these receptors is unknown. Libraries were constructed by the immunoSEQ multiplex PCR assay. The entire isolated RNA was reverse transcribed using the High Capacity cDNA Reverse Transcription Kit, and thus expressed TCRB transcripts were sequenced. TCRdb limited this immuneACCESS table to in-frame rearrangements with V and J called. A share of clones is missing; checked studies link under half to unresolved V genes, and the rest is unexplained. The sample contains hundreds of thousands of clones, approximately 14% of them found a single time. Of the sample, around 0.016% falls within the top ten clones. Source material: naive CD4+ T cells from blood. The cell subset or site label here, explained by the study, means: true naive CD4+ T cells. The receptors were gathered from a man younger than 45 with type 1 diabetes.

The chain employs TRBV5-4 and TRBJ2-5; weak D call: TRBD2 (5 bases). V lost 3 bases and J lost 1, with 10 bases in between. Germline V CDR1 and CDR2: SGHNT, YYREEE (reference sequence). There are 14 residues in the CDR3. The CDR3 spells CASSSNGVQETQYF. The CDR3 region has the DNA TGTGCCAGCAGCTCTAACGGGGTCCAAGAGACCCAGTACTTC.

The V and J genes are TRBV7-2 and TRBJ2-1; D is possibly TRBD2 (5 bases). Per the germline V gene, CDR1 is SGHTA and CDR2 is FQGNSA. Trimming took off 5 bases at V and 1 base at J, with 9 bases between the two ends. This CDR3 is 14 amino acids long. As DNA, the CDR3 is TGTGCCAGCAGCCGAGGGTCTTCCTACAATGAGCAGTTCTTC. Its protein product is CASSRGSSYNEQFF.

This chain uses TRBV29-1 with TRBJ1-5, with TRBD1 matching over 8 bases. The CDR3 has 13 amino acids. Germline CDR1 and CDR2: SQVTM and ANQGSEA. The trim removed 4 bases at V and 4 bases at J, leaving 3 bases unmatched. The CDR3 DNA sequence: TGCAGCGTTGGGACAGGGACGAATCAGCCCCAGCATTTT. This gives the protein CSVGTGTNQPQHF.

The chain links TRBV30 to TRBJ2-7; D is possibly TRBD1 (6 bases). The V gene lost 7 bases and the J gene lost 3 bases, with 13 bases spanning the gap. The germline V gene has CDR1 GTSNPN and CDR2 SVGIG (reference sequence). The CDR3 consists of 12 residues. The CDR3, as DNA: TGTGCCTCAACCCTAGGGGGCTACGAGCAGTACTTC. Translation: CASTLGGYEQYF.

The chain recombines TRBV7-2 with TRBJ2-7, with 10 bases lining up with TRBD1. V gave up 4 bases and J gave up 3 bases; unmatched junction bases: 6. There are 15 residues in the CDR3. Germline lookup yields CDR1 SGHTA and CDR2 FQGNSA. CDR3 nucleotide sequence: TGTGCCAGCAGCTCGCGACAGGGGGCGTACTACGAGCAGTACTTC. Translation gives CASSSRQGAYYEQYF.

This clone occurred a few times. The chain is built from TRBV7-2 and TRBJ1-1, with D tentatively TRBD1 (5 bases). V lost 2 bases, J lost 5 bases, and 15 bases lay in between. CDR1 is SGHTA and CDR2 is FQGNSA in the germline V gene. This CDR3 region has 15 residues. CDR3 residues: CASSLRESGGTEAFF. The CDR3 coding sequence is TGTGCCAGCAGCTTAAGGGAGTCGGGGGGAACTGAAGCTTTCTTT.

Only a few counts were recorded for this clone. The chain joins TRBV20-1 to TRBJ2-7; D remains unclear. The germline V and J ends were trimmed by 6 bases and 3 bases, with 6 bases remaining between them. The CDR3 has 10 amino acids. In germline, CDR1 is DFQATT, CDR2 SNEGSKA (reference sequence). The CDR3 is CSAGYYEQYF. As DNA, the CDR3 is TGCAGTGCCGGTTACTACGAGCAGTACTTC.

The chain recombines TRBV18 with TRBJ1-1, with D perhaps TRBD1 (5 bases). CDR1 and CDR2 (germline): KGHSH, LQKENI. V shed 5 bases and J shed 1 base, with 8 bases lying between them. The CDR3 spans 13 residues. CDR3 protein: CASSSGQNTEAFF. The CDR3 DNA is TGTGCCAGCTCATCCGGACAGAACACTGAAGCTTTCTTT.

The chain has TRBV30 and TRBJ2-1; TRBD1 matches 7 bases. V dropped 0 bases and J dropped 0; count of bases not matched to a gene: 8. The CDR3 totals 17 residues. CDR1 is GTSNPN and CDR2 is SVGIG in the germline V gene (reference sequence). The CDR3 is CAWSVYLGTASYNEQFF. The CDR3, as DNA: TGTGCCTGGAGTGTATATTTGGGGACAGCCTCCTACAATGAGCAGTTCTTC.

This chain uses TRBV9 with TRBJ2-1; 7 bases are a match to TRBD1. Looked up from germline, CDR1 is SGDLS and CDR2 is YYNGEE. V dropped 4 bases and J dropped 0; count of bases not matched to a gene: 7. This CDR3 has 16 amino acids. CDR3 nucleotides: TGTGCCAGCAGCCTCGACGGACAGGTCTCCTACAATGAGCAGTTCTTC. Translation: CASSLDGQVSYNEQFF.

J is TRBJ1-2 and V is TRBV5-1, with 9 bases fitting TRBD1. This CDR3 has 15 amino acids. Germline loops: CDR1 SGHRS, CDR2 YFSETQ. V lost 1 base, J lost 8 bases, and 9 bases stayed unmatched. The CDR3 bases are TGCGCCAGCAGCTTGACCGGACAGGGGTCGGGCGGCTACACCTTC. Its protein is CASSLTGQGSGGYTF.

The CDR3 loop reads CASSGVEGNEQYF. CDR3 DNA: TGCGCCAGCAGCGGGGTGGAGGGAAACGAGCAGTACTTC. The J gene is TRBJ2-7, the V gene TRBV5-1, with a possible D match to TRBD2 (6 bases). CDR1 SGHRS and CDR2 YFSETQ come from the germline V gene. CDR3 length: 13 residues. V lost 4 bases to trimming and J lost 5 bases, with 13 bases between them.

V usage is TRBV9 and J usage is TRBJ2-2; 12 bases map to TRBD2. CDR1 and CDR2 from the germline V gene are SGDLS and YYNGEE. The CDR3 is made up of 15 amino acids. J was trimmed by 5 bases and V by 5 bases; bases with no gene match: 4. The CDR3 nucleotides are TGTGCCAGCAGTGCTAGCGGGAGGGCGACCGGGGAGCTGTTTTTT. Encoded protein: CASSASGRATGELFF.

The rearrangement joins TRBV4-3 to TRBJ2-1; the match to TRBD2 covers 11 bases. Trimming took 4 bases from V and 13 from J; bases not matched to a gene: 6. Germline V lookup: CDR1 LGHNA, CDR2 YSLEER. CDR3 length equals 13 residues. CDR3 sequence: CASSLLAGEFQFF. The CDR3 DNA reads TGCGCCAGCAGCCTACTAGCGGGAGAGTTTCAGTTCTTC.

This clone occurred a few times. The chain joins TRBV19 to TRBJ2-1; TRBD2 aligns across 8 bases. Germline assignment: CDR1 LNHDA and CDR2 SQIVND (reference sequence). The CDR3 runs to 14 residues. V was pared by 7 bases and J by 8 bases, with 10 bases of the junction left unmatched. CDR3 in DNA: TGTGCCAGTACCCTAAGCGGGAGTGCACATGAGCAGTTCTTC. It encodes CASTLSGSAHEQFF. Full variable domain (remainder filled in from reference TRBV19 and TRBJ2-1): DGGITQSPKYLFRKEGQNVTLSCEQNLNHDAMYWYRQDPGQGLRLIYYSQIVNDFQKGDIAEGYSVSREKKESFPLTVTSAQKNPTAFYLCASTLSGSAHEQFFGPGTRLTVL.

This clone was counted between two and nine times. The junction shows a germline mismatch at one end, possibly a read error. The rearrangement uses TRBV6-1 and TRBJ2-5; weak D call: TRBD2 (6 bases). The V gene's germline CDR1 is MNHNS and CDR2 SASEGT. This CDR3 has 11 amino acids. The CDR3 sequence: CASSEGRPGDF. In nucleotides, the CDR3 is TGTGCCAGCAGTGAAGGCCGGCCGGGGGACTTC.

The chain combines TRBV23-1 with TRBJ1-3; D ambiguous. TRBV23-1 is filed as an ORF, its function uncertain. The CDR3 consists of 17 residues. V lost 0 bases and J 0 bases, leaving 12 bases between the germline ends. The chain's CDR3 is CASSQSYSPSSGNTIYF. CDR3 DNA sequence: TGCGCCAGCAGTCAATCCTACTCCCCGAGCTCTGGAAACACCATATATTTT.

This clone was detected only a few times. The rearrangement uses TRBV28 and TRBJ2-7; no clear D gene. The V gene's germline CDR1 is MDHEN and CDR2 SYDVKM. The CDR3 loop spans 13 amino acids. Trimming stripped 5 bases from V and 3 bases from J, with 11 bases between. The chain's CDR3 is CASSLSVVYEQYF. As DNA, the CDR3 is TGTGCCAGCAGTCTCTCCGTTGTCTACGAGCAGTACTTC.

J is TRBJ2-1 and V is TRBV4-3; 13 bases align to TRBD2. Trimming cost V 4 bases and J 8 bases; bases outside gene matches: 11. CDR1 and CDR2 from the germline V gene are LGHNA and YSLEER. The CDR3 extends over 17 amino acids. In DNA, the CDR3 is TGCGCCAGCAGCCTGAAGACTAGCGGGAGGAGTTTAGATGAGCAGTTCTTC. Protein: CASSLKTSGRSLDEQFF.

The rearrangement uses TRBV9 and TRBJ2-6; D is unclear. The V gene's germline CDR1 is SGDLS and CDR2 YYNGEE. This CDR3 is 13 amino acids long. V was trimmed by 3 bases and J by 3 bases, leaving 4 bases between them. CDR3 amino acids: CASSGVGANVLTF. The CDR3 DNA reads as TGTGCCAGCAGCGGAGTTGGGGCCAACGTCCTGACTTTC. Together with reference TRBV9 and TRBJ2-6, the CDR3 gives the full variable domain: DSGVTQTPKHLITATGQRVTLRCSPRSGDLSVYWYQQSLDQGLQFLIQYYNGEERAKGNILERFSAQQFPDLHSELNLSSLELGDSALYFCASSGVGANVLTFGAGSRLTVL.

This clone was picked up a small number of times. The genes are TRBV7-9 and TRBJ1-4; D is ambiguous. In germline, CDR1 is SEHNR, CDR2 FQNEAQ (reference sequence). CDR3 length: 11 amino acids. V was pared by 3 bases and J by 6 bases, with 2 bases between. DNA for the CDR3: TGTGCCAGCAGCTTCTATGAAAAACTGTTTTTT. Translated, it gives CASSFYEKLFF.

The rearrangement joins TRBV5-1 to TRBJ1-5; the D gene is possibly TRBD1 (6 bases). This CDR3 spans 13 amino acids. Germline V gene sequence: CDR1 SGHRS, CDR2 YFSETQ. Trimming removed 0 bases at V and 7 bases at J, with 8 bases between. Here the CDR3 DNA reads TGCGCCAGCAGCTTGGGGCAGGGGCAGCCCCAGCATTTT. Amino acid sequence: CASSLGQGQPQHF.